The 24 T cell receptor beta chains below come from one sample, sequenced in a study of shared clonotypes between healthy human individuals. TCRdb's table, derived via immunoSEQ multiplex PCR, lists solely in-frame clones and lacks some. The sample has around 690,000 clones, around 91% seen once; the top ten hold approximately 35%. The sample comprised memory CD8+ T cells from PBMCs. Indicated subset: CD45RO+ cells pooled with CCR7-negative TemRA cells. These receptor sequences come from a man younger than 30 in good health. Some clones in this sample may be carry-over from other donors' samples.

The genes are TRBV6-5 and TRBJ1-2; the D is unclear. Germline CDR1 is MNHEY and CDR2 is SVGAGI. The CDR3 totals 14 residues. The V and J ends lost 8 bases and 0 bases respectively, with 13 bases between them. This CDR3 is CASRRNIANYGYTF. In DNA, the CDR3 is TGTGCCAGCCGACGAAACATAGCTAACTATGGCTACACCTTC.

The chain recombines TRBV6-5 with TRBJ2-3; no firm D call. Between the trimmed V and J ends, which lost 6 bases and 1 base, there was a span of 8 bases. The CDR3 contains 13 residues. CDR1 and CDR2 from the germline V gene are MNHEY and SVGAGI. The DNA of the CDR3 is TGTGCCAGCAGCCAAACTGGCACAGATACGCAGTATTTT. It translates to CASSQTGTDTQYF.

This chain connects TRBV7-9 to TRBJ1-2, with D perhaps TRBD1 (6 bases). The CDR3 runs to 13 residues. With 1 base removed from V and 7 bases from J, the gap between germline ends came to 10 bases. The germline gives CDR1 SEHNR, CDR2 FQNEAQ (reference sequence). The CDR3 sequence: CASSLGQGFGYTF. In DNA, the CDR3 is TGTGCCAGCAGCTTAGGGCAGGGGTTTGGCTACACCTTC.

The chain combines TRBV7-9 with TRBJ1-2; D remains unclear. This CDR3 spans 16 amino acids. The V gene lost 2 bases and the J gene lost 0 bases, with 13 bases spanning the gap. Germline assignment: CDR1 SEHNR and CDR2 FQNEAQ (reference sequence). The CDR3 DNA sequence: TGTGCCAGCAGCTTACTCAGCTTACTAGCTAACTATGGCTACACCTTC. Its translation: CASSLLSLLANYGYTF.

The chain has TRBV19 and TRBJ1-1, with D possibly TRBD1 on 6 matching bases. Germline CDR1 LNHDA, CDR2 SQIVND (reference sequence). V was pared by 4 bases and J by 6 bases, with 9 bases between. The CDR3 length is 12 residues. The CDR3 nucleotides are TGTGCCAGTAGTAAAACAGGGCCTGAAGCTTTCTTT. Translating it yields CASSKTGPEAFF.

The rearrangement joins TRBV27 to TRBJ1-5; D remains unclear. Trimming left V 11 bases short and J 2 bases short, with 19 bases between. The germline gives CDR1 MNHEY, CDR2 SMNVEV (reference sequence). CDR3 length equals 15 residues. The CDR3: CAEAEPEGGNQPQHF. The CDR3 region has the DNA TGTGCCGAAGCAGAGCCCGAGGGAGGCAATCAGCCCCAGCATTTT.

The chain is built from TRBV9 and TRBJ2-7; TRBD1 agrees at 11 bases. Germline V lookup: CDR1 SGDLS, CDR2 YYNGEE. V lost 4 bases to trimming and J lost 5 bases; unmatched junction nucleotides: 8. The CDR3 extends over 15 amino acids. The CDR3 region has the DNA TGTGCCAGCAGCTCACCCAGGACAGGGGGCCACGAGCAGTACTTC. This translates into CASSSPRTGGHEQYF.

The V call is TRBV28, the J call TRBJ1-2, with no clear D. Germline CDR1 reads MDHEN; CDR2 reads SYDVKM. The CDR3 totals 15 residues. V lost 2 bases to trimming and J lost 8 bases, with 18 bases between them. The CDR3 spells CASSLGGNSVSGYTF. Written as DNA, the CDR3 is TGTGCCAGCAGTTTAGGCGGGAACTCAGTCTCCGGCTACACCTTC.

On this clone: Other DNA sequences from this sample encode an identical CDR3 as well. CDR3 sequence reads: CASSYGGSPYEQYF. The CDR3 DNA is TGTGCCAGCAGTTACGGGGGGTCCCCCTACGAGCAGTACTTC. The rearrangement uses TRBV6-5 and TRBJ2-7; tentative D call: TRBD2 (6 bases). The germline V and J ends were trimmed by 2 bases and 2 bases, with 10 bases remaining between them. CDR3 length: 14 residues. Germline lookup yields CDR1 MNHEY and CDR2 SVGAGI.

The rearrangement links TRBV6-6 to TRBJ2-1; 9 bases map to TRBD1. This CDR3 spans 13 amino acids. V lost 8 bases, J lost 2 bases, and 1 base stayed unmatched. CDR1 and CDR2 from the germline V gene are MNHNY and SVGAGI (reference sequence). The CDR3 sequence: CASGQGTYNEQFF. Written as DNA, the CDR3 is TGTGCCAGCGGACAGGGGACCTACAATGAGCAGTTCTTC.

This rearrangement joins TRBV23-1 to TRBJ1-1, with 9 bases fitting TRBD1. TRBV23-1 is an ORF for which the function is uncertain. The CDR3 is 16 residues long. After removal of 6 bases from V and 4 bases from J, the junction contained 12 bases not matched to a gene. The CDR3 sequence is CASRPGQGQEGTEAFF. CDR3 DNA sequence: TGCGCCAGCAGGCCGGGACAGGGTCAAGAGGGCACTGAAGCTTTCTTT.

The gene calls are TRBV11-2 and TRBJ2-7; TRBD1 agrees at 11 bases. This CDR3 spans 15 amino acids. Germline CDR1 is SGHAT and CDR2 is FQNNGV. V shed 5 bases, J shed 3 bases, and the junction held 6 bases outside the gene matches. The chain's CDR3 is CASSVGTGGFYEQYF. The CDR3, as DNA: TGTGCCAGCAGCGTAGGGACAGGGGGTTTCTACGAGCAGTACTTC.

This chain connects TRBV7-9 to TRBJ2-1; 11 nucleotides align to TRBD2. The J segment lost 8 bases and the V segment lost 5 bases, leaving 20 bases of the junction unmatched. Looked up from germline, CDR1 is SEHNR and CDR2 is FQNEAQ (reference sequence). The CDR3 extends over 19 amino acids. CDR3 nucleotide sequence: TGTGCCAGCAGCCACGGGACAGGGTTTACTAGCGGGAGATTTGATGAGCAGTTCTTC. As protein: CASSHGTGFTSGRFDEQFF.

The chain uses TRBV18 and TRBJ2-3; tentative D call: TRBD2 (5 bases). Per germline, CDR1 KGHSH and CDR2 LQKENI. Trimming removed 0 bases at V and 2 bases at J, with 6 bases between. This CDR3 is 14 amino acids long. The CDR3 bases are TGTGCCAGCTCACCACCGGAGGACACAGATACGCAGTATTTT. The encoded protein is CASSPPEDTDTQYF. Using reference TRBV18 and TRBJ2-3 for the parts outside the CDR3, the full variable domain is NAGVMQNPRHLVRRRGQEARLRCSPMKGHSHVYWYRQLPEEGLKFMVYLQKENIIDESGMPKERFSAEFPKEGPSILRIQQVVRGDSAAYFCASSPPEDTDTQYFGPGTRLTVL.

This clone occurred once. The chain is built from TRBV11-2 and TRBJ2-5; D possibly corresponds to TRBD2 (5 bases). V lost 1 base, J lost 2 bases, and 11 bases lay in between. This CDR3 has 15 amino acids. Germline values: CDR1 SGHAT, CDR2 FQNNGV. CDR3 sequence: CASSLGESGQETQYF. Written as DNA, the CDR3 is TGTGCCAGCAGCTTAGGAGAGTCGGGGCAAGAGACCCAGTACTTC.

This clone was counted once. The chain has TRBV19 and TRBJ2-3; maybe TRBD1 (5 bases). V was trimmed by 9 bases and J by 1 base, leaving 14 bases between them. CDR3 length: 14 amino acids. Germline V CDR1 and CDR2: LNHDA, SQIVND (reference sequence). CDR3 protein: CASSPVGGTDTQYF. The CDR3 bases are TGTGCCAGCAGCCCCGTAGGGGGCACAGATACGCAGTATTTT.

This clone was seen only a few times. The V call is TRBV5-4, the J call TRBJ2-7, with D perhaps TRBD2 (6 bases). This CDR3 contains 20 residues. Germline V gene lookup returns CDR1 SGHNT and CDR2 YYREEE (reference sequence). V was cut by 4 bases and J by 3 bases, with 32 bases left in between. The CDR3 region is CASSPPGFSGKSAPNYEQYF. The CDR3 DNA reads TGTGCCAGCAGCCCCCCTGGGTTTAGCGGCAAATCGGCCCCTAACTACGAGCAGTACTTC.

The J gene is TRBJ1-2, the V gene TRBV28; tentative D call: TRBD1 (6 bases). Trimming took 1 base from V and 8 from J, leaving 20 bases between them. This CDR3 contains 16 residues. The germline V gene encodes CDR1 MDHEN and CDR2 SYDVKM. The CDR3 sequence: CASSLLVFPGARGYTF. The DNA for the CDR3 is TGTGCCAGCAGTTTATTGGTTTTCCCGGGGGCGCGGGGCTACACCTTC.

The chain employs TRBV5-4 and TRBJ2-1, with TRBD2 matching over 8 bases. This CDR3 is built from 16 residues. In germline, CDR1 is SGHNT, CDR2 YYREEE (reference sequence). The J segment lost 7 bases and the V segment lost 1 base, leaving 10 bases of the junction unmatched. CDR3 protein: CASSLRYPASGNEQFF. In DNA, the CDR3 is TGTGCCAGCAGCTTGAGGTATCCGGCTAGCGGGAATGAGCAGTTCTTC. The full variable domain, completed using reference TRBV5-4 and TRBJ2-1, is ETGVTQSPTHLIKTRGQQVTLRCSSQSGHNTVSWYQQALGQGPQFIFQYYREEENGRGNFPPRFSGLQFPNYSSELNVNALELDDSALYLCASSLRYPASGNEQFFGPGTRLTVL.

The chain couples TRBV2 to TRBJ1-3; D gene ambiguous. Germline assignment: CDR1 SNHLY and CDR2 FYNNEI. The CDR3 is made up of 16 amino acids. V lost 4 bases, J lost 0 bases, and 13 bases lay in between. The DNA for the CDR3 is TGTGCCAGCAGTGGACCCCGGGTCAGCTCTGGAAACACCATATATTTT. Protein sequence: CASSGPRVSSGNTIYF. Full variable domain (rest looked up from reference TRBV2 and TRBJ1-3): EPEVTQTPSHQVTQMGQEVILRCVPISNHLYFYWYRQILGQKVEFLVSFYNNEISEKSEIFDDQFSVERPDGSNFTLKIRSTKLEDSAMYFCASSGPRVSSGNTIYFGEGSWLTVV.

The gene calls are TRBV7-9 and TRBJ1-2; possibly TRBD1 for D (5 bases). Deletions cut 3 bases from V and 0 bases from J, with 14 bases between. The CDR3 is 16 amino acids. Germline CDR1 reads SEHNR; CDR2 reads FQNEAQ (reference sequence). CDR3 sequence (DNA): TGTGCCAGCAGCTTGTACCCGGGGGGAACTAACTATGGCTACACCTTC. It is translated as CASSLYPGGTNYGYTF.

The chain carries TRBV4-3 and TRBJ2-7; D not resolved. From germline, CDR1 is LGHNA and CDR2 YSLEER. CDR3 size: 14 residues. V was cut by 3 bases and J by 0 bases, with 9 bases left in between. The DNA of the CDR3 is TGCGCCAGCAGCCACGGTGCAGGCTCCTACGAGCAGTACTTC. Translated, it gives CASSHGAGSYEQYF.

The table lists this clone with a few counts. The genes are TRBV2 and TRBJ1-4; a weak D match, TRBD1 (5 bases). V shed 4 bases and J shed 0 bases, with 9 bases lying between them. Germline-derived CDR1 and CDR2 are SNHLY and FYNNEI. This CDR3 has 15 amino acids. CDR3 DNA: TGTGCCAGCAGTGCGGGGGAAGCAACTAATGAAAAACTGTTTTTT. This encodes CASSAGEATNEKLFF.

CDR3 coding DNA: TGTGCCAGCTCTGGGGGGCAGTTACCCTACGAGCAGTACTTC. The encoded protein is CASSGGQLPYEQYF. V is TRBV7-9 and J is TRBJ2-7; perhaps D is TRBD1 or TRBD2 (6 bases each). The CDR3 has 14 residues. Trimming removed 8 bases from V and 2 bases from J, with 16 bases in between. From germline, CDR1 is SEHNR and CDR2 FQNEAQ (reference sequence).